Only a few counts were recorded for the clone carrying this TCR beta chain. Its specificity is not known. This sample stems from a study of CD8 T cells in ankylosing spondylitis. TCRdb reanalysed the 5' RACE reads using MiXCR and keeps one entry per CDR3 protein. Found here are under 550,000 distinct CDR3 sequences, around 26% of them singletons; the top ten hold about 0.89%. Trimming removed 5 bases from V and 2 bases from J, with 6 bases in between. The CDR3 is made up of 13 amino acids. Overall study results and limits: There was a TCR beta motif, made of 7 to 9 highly homologous variants, that appeared characteristic of ankylosing spondylitis blood.

The clonotype was recovered from a male donor with ankylosing spondylitis. The chain links TRBV12-3 or TRBV12-4 to TRBJ2-2; D ambiguous. Sequenced: blood, either unsorted or a sorted T cell fraction (not recorded which). In nucleotides, the CDR3 is TGTGCCAGCAGTCGGATTAACACCGGGGAGCTGTTTTTT. This sequence encodes CASSRINTGELFF.